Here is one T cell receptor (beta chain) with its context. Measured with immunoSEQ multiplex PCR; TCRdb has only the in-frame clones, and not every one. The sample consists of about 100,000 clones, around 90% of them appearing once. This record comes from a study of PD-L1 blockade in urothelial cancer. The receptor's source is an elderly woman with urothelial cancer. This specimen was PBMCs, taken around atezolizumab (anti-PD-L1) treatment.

The CDR3 region is CASSLNLLDSYEQYF. CDR3 in DNA: TGTGCCAGCAGCTTAAACTTACTAGATTCTTACGAGCAGTACTTC. V is TRBV11-2 and J is TRBJ2-7; tentatively, D is TRBD2 (5 bases). This CDR3 comprises 15 residues. Germline assignment: CDR1 SGHAT and CDR2 FQNNGV. The V end was cut by 2 bases, the J end by 4 bases, with 15 bases between.